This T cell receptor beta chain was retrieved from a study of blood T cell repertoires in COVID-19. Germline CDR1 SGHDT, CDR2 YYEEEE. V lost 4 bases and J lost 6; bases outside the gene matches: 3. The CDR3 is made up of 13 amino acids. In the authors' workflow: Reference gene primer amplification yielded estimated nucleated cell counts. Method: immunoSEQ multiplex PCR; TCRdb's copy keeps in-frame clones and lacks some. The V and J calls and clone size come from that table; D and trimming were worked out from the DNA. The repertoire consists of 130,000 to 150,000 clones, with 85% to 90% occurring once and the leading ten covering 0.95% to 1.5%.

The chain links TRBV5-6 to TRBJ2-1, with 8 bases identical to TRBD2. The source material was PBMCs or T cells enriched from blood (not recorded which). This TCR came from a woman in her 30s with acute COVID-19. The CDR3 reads CASSGTSGNEQFF. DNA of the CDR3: TGTGCCAGCAGCGGGACTAGTGGCAATGAGCAGTTCTTC.